This TCR beta chain was observed in a study of cytomegalovirus exposure and HLA in healthy donors. Study findings and constraints: A later analysis reportedly identified an Asian-associated ancestry cluster as carrying fewer N-insertions than the roughly 720-donor mean. Rare sequences made up most TCRs, while some public TCRs were found in many donors.

CDR1 and CDR2 from the germline V gene are MGHDK and SYGVNS. The CDR3 is 16 residues long. V shed 5 bases, J shed 1 base, and the junction held 5 bases outside the gene matches. The PCR employed 60 Vbeta primers together with 13 Jbeta primers. Libraries were prepared by immunoSEQ multiplex PCR; TCRdb keeps only in-frame clonotypes and omits some of them. The data contain 150,000 to 250,000 clones, 79% of them singletons. A remark on this clone: Its antigen is not known.

This TCR was recovered from a woman between 25 and 40 years old in good health and CMV-seropositive. The sample taken for sequencing was PBMCs. The chain recombines TRBV25-1 with TRBJ2-1, with 10 positions matching TRBD2. CDR3 residues: CASSNSGRPSYNEQFF. In DNA form, the CDR3 reads TGTGCCAGCAGTAATAGCGGGAGGCCTTCCTACAATGAGCAGTTCTTC.